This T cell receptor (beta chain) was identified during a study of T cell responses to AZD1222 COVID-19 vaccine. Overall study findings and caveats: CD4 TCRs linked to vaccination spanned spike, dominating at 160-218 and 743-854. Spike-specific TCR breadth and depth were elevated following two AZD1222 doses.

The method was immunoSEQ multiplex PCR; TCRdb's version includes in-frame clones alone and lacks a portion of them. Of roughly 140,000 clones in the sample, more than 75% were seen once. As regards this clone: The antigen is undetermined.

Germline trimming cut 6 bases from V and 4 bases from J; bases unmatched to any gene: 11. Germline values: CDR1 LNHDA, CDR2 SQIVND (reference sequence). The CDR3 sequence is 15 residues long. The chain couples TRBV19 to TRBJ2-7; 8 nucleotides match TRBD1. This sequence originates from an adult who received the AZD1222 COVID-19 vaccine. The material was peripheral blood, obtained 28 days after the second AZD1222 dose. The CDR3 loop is CASRMTSGGRYEQYF. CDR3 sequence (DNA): TGTGCCAGTAGAATGACGTCAGGGGGCAGGTACGAGCAGTACTTC.